The clone carrying this TCR beta chain appeared many times. Its antigen is unidentified. The source of the sample is a study of human T cells and chemical hapten exposure. For the study at large: Per-sample TCR yields varied mainly from small pooled library volume differences. Notes on the study in general: A positive correlation with patch test score was shown by PT1 expanded TCR counts.

It was the library that attached unique molecular identifiers to individual cDNA molecules. TCRdb passed the RACE reads through MiXCR, listing each CDR3 protein once. The table records around 190,000 distinct CDR3 sequences, around 20% of them present only once. Sample time point: patch test 1, 2 weeks after DPC sensitization. Treatment: therapeutic diphenylcyclopropenone sensitization with weekly scalp DPC. The TCR originated in a woman aged 45-60 years with alopecia areata. Some clones in this sample may be carry-over from other donors' samples. Here the sequenced sample was whole blood, taken in connection with sensitization to the hapten diphenylcyclopropenone (DPC).

The CDR3 protein is CSASSGETQYF. The CDR3 DNA reads TGCAGTGCTAGTTCCGGGGAGACCCAGTACTTC. The chain has TRBV20-1 and TRBJ2-5; D call uncertain. Trimming removed 3 bases from V and 5 bases from J, with 7 bases in between. CDR1 and CDR2 from the germline V gene are DFQATT and SNEGSKA (reference sequence). This CDR3 has 11 amino acids.